Described below is a single TCR beta chain sequence and its context. Deletions cut 3 bases from V and 0 bases from J, with 18 bases between. In germline, CDR1 is MGHRA, CDR2 YSYEKL. The CDR3 runs 18 residues. The assay was immunoSEQ multiplex PCR, and TCRdb's table has in-frame clones only and misses some. Of about 500,000 clones in the sample, approximately 80% were seen once. The sample originates from a study of shared T cell receptors in the human thymus. The same sample was also studied in work on human thymus T cells. This second study says: Thymus specimens were resections from corrective heart surgery.

The sample comprised thymocytes. The sequence derives from a boy under three years old with a congenital heart defect. The chain is built from TRBV4-1 and TRBJ2-1, with a tentative D call TRBD2 (6 bases). The CDR3 DNA reads as TGCGCCAGCAGCCACCACCCTGGAGGAGGGTTCTCCTACAATGAGCAGTTCTTC. It translates to CASSHHPGGGFSYNEQFF.